This is a list of T cell receptor beta chains from one sample in a study of tissue T cells after allogeneic stem cell transplantation. The data were produced by immunoSEQ multiplex PCR, yet TCRdb's version contains in-frame clones alone and is incomplete. The sample consists of 25,000 to 35,000 clones, around 86% of them appearing once. The specimen was blood, collected before transplantation. The receptors originated from a woman aged 18-50 years who later had graft-versus-host disease after an allogeneic stem cell transplant. CDR3s include the opening cysteine and the closing phenylalanine or tryptophan. The order of the fields is CDR3 DNA, CDR3 protein, clone size, V gene, D gene, J gene. D genes are given only for firm matches. Clone size is shown for a subset of rows, as once, few, many or a class of expanded clone.

TGTGCCAGCAGTCCGGAGGGTTACACTGAAGCTTTCTTT | CASSPEGYTEAFF | - | TRBV6-5 | - | TRBJ1-1
TGCGCCAGCAGCCAAGGGGGGGGCAGGGCAGATACGCAGTATTTT | CASSQGGGRADTQYF | - | TRBV4-3 | - | TRBJ2-3
TGTGCCACCAGCAGAGGATCAGGGGGCTACGAGCAGTACTTC | CATSRGSGGYEQYF | - | TRBV15 | TRBD1 | TRBJ2-7
TGTGCCAGCAGTTTGAAAAGGGTGGAGACCCAGTACTTC | CASSLKRVETQYF | - | TRBV6-5 | - | TRBJ2-5
TGCAGCGCTAACAAAGTGTTCACCCCGTACAATGAGCAGTTCTTC | CSANKVFTPYNEQFF | - | TRBV29-1 | - | TRBJ2-1
TGTGCCTGGATACAGGGTTTAGGGGTGAACACTGAAGCTTTCTTT | CAWIQGLGVNTEAFF | - | TRBV30 | - | TRBJ1-1
TGTGCCAGCAGCGCATACCCGGACCGAGGGAACACTGAAGCTTTCTTT | CASSAYPDRGNTEAFF | - | TRBV5-6 | - | TRBJ1-1
TGTGCCAGCAGCTCCGAGCAGGGGAGGACAGATACGCAGTATTTT | CASSSEQGRTDTQYF | - | TRBV13 | - | TRBJ2-3
TGTGCCTCCCAGGCCAAGAACACTGAAGCTTTCTTT | CASQAKNTEAFF | - | TRBV30 | - | TRBJ1-1
TGTGCCAGCAGCCAAAGTACATTTAGGCTTTTCTATGGCTACACCTTC | CASSQSTFRLFYGYTF | - | TRBV3-1/TRBV3-2 | - | TRBJ1-2
TGTGCCACCAGACGGTGGGGACTAGCGGGAGTCAAACACACAGATACGCAGTATTTT | CATRRWGLAGVKHTDTQYF | - | TRBV11-2 | TRBD2 | TRBJ2-3
TGCAGCGTTGTAGGGAAGGATGGCACAGATACGCAGTATTTT | CSVVGKDGTDTQYF | - | TRBV29-1 | - | TRBJ2-3
TGTGCCAGCAGTGTCCAACTTAGCGGGAGTGATGAGCAGTTCTTC | CASSVQLSGSDEQFF | - | TRBV6-4 | TRBD2 | TRBJ2-1
TGTGCCAGCAGCTTGGTGAGGGGGTTCTATGGCTACACCTTC | CASSLVRGFYGYTF | - | TRBV5-6 | - | TRBJ1-2
TGTGCCAGCAGACAGCCTTCCGGACAGAACACTGAAGCTTTCTTT | CASRQPSGQNTEAFF | - | TRBV28 | - | TRBJ1-1
TGCAGCGTTGAAGGGACTAGCGGGAGCTCCTACAATGAGCAGTTCTTC | CSVEGTSGSSYNEQFF | - | TRBV29-1 | TRBD2 | TRBJ2-1
TGCAGCTCGAAGACTAGCGGGGCCGTTGATACGCAGTATTTT | CSSKTSGAVDTQYF | - | TRBV29-1 | TRBD2 | TRBJ2-3
TGTGCCTGGAGTCCCATCTTAAGCAATCAGCCCCAGCATTTT | CAWSPILSNQPQHF | - | TRBV30 | - | TRBJ1-5
TGTGCCAGTAGTATAGGGCCAGGGGCGGTGGGCACTGAAGCTTTCTTT | CASSIGPGAVGTEAFF | - | TRBV19 | - | TRBJ1-1
TGTGCCAGCAGTTTGGTAGGGTACAGGGGGGATAATCAGCCCCAGCATTTT | CASSLVGYRGDNQPQHF | once | TRBV28 | TRBD1 | TRBJ1-5
TGTGCCAGCAGTTTATCCCGTCAGCCCCAGCATTTT | CASSLSRQPQHF | - | TRBV28 | - | TRBJ1-5
TGTGCCAGCAGCATAGGGCTCTCTGGGGCCAACGTCCTGACTTTC | CASSIGLSGANVLTF | few | TRBV5-6 | - | TRBJ2-6
TGTGCCAGCAGTCCAGGGTGGGGCACTGAAGCTTTCTTT | CASSPGWGTEAFF | once | TRBV6-2/TRBV6-3 | - | TRBJ1-1
TGTGCCAGTAGTATAGGGACAGCGAACACTGAAGCTTTCTTT | CASSIGTANTEAFF | - | TRBV19 | - | TRBJ1-1
TGTGCCAGCTTTCCGGGACAGGGACGTCAGCCCCAGCATTTT | CASFPGQGRQPQHF | once | TRBV5-6 | TRBD1 | TRBJ1-5
TGCAGCGTTGAGTATACAGGCGCAGAAACCTACAATGAGCAGTTCTTC | CSVEYTGAETYNEQFF | once | TRBV29-1 | - | TRBJ2-1
TGTGCCAGCAGTACCTCTCCTAGCGGGACCTACGAGCAGTACTTC | CASSTSPSGTYEQYF | - | TRBV6-6 | TRBD2 | TRBJ2-7
TGTGCCAGCAGTGATTGGGTTTTCCTCGGGGAGCTGTTTTTT | CASSDWVFLGELFF | once | TRBV2 | - | TRBJ2-2
TGTGCCAGCAGTATGAGGGGCAAAGGTTTTAGCAATCAGCCCCAGCATTTT | CASSMRGKGFSNQPQHF | - | TRBV2 | - | TRBJ1-5
TGCAGCGGGGTCGGGACAGGGAACACTGAAGCTTTCTTT | CSGVGTGNTEAFF | - | TRBV29-1 | TRBD1 | TRBJ1-1
TGTGCCAGCAGCCAAGATCGGGGGGGCTCCTACGAGCAGTACTTC | CASSQDRGGSYEQYF | - | TRBV4-2 | TRBD2 | TRBJ2-7
TGTGCCAGTAGAGGGGAGGGTTCCTGGCACGAGCAGTACTTC | CASRGEGSWHEQYF | - | TRBV19 | TRBD2 | TRBJ2-7
TGTGCCAGCAGGAGACTAGCGGGAGGGGTGTACGAGCAGTACTTC | CASRRLAGGVYEQYF | - | TRBV2 | TRBD2 | TRBJ2-7
TGTGCCAGCAGCTTGGGAGGGAGCACAGATACGCAGTATTTT | CASSLGGSTDTQYF | - | TRBV5-4 | - | TRBJ2-3
TGTGCCAGCACCACCACAGGGCGGGAGCAGTACTTC | CASTTTGREQYF | once | TRBV6-5 | - | TRBJ2-7
TGCAGCGTCCACAGGGTAGCTGAAGCTTTCTTT | CSVHRVAEAFF | - | TRBV29-1 | - | TRBJ1-1
TGTGCCAGCAGTTTATCTTTCTTGGGTGGTTCAGGGATAAACACTGAAGCTTTCTTT | CASSLSFLGGSGINTEAFF | - | TRBV27 | - | TRBJ1-1
TGTGCCATCAGTGAGTCAGGCCACCTCTACACCTTC | CAISESGHLYTF | - | TRBV10-3 | - | TRBJ1-2
TGTGCCAGCAGTACCCCCAACTTCCTAAGCAATCAGCCCCAGCATTTT | CASSTPNFLSNQPQHF | - | TRBV6-4 | - | TRBJ1-5
TGTGCCAGCAGCGACCAGACAGGGATCAACACTGAAGCTTTCTTT | CASSDQTGINTEAFF | - | TRBV5-5 | TRBD1 | TRBJ1-1
TGTGCCAGCAGCTTAGCGAGGGAATCGGATGGCTACACCTTC | CASSLARESDGYTF | - | TRBV7-9 | - | TRBJ1-2
TGTGCCAGCAGTCGACAGGGTGTGGGTCCCTACGAGCAGTACTTC | CASSRQGVGPYEQYF | - | TRBV6-2/TRBV6-3 | TRBD1 | TRBJ2-7
TGCGCCAGCAGCCAAGGACCCGGGACAGGACGCACCGGGGAGCTGTTTTTT | CASSQGPGTGRTGELFF | - | TRBV4-1 | TRBD1 | TRBJ2-2
TGTGCCAGCAGCTCGGAAAGGGACAAAGCCTACGAGCAGTACTTC | CASSSERDKAYEQYF | - | TRBV7-9 | - | TRBJ2-7
TGTGCCAGCAGCCAAGATTGGGGCCCCTCCTACGAGCAGTACTTC | CASSQDWGPSYEQYF | - | TRBV14 | - | TRBJ2-7
TGCGCCAGCAGCTTGGAAGCGGGAGGGACCACAGATACGCAGTATTTT | CASSLEAGGTTDTQYF | - | TRBV5-1 | TRBD2 | TRBJ2-3
TGCGCCAGCAGCTTGGGACCGAGGACAGGGGATAATTCACCCCTCCACTTT | CASSLGPRTGDNSPLHF | few | TRBV5-1 | TRBD1 | TRBJ1-6
TGTGCCAGCAGTTTAAGCTGGGGGCGCAGGAACACTGAAGCTTTCTTT | CASSLSWGRRNTEAFF | few | TRBV28 | - | TRBJ1-1
TGTGCCAGCAGAACAAGCAACTCCTACGAGCAGTACTTC | CASRTSNSYEQYF | - | TRBV6-6 | - | TRBJ2-7
TGCGCCAGCATCCGAGGTACTAGCGGGACGTCTGAGCAGTTCTTC | CASIRGTSGTSEQFF | - | TRBV5-1 | TRBD2 | TRBJ2-1
TGTGCCAGCAGCCCCGTGGGGGACTTGGGGGAGCAGTATTTT | CASSPVGDLGEQYF | - | TRBV6-2/TRBV6-3 | - | TRBJ2-3
TGCGCCAGCAGCTCACAGGGTTGGGACGAGCAGTACTTC | CASSSQGWDEQYF | - | TRBV5-1 | - | TRBJ2-7
TGTGCCAGCAGCTTGAGTAGTCGGGGGACTAGCAGCAATGAGCAGTTCTTC | CASSLSSRGTSSNEQFF | - | TRBV5-8 | TRBD2 | TRBJ2-1
TGTGCCAGCAGCGTAGGTAGATCGACAGGGGTGAGCTATGGCTACACCTTC | CASSVGRSTGVSYGYTF | - | TRBV9 | TRBD1 | TRBJ1-2
TGTGCCAGCAGCGTAGGAGGGGCCAACCAAGAGACCCAGTACTTC | CASSVGGANQETQYF | - | TRBV9 | - | TRBJ2-5